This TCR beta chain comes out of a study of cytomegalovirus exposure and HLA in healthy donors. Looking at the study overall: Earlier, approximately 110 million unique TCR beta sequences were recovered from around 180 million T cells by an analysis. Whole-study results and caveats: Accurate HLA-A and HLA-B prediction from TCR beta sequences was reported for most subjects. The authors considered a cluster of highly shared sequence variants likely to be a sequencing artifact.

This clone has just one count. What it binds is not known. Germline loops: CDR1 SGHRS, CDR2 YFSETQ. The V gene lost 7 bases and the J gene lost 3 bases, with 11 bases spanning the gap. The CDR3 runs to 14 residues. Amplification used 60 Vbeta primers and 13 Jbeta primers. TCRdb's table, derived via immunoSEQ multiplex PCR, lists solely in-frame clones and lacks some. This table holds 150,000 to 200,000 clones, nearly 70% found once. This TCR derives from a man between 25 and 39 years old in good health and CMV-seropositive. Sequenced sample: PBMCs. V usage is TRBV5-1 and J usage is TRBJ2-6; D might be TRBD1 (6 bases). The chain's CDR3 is CASSGVNGANVLTF. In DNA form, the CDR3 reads TGCGCCAGCTCAGGGGTCAATGGGGCCAACGTCCTGACTTTC.